The 2 T cell receptor beta chains below come from one sample, sequenced in a study of PD-1 and CTLA-4 blockade in melanoma listed by TCRdb under 2021. Libraries were made using the immunoSEQ multiplex PCR assay. TCRdb stores this immuneACCESS table with in-frame sequences only. Part of the clones is absent; in the studies checked, under half of the shortfall reflects unresolved V genes, and no reason is known for the rest. Here the sample has approximately 33,000 clones; around 93% occur a single time. The ten most abundant clones make up over 6.5% of the sample. The sequencing used CD8+ T cells from peripheral blood, collected from a patient given anti-PD-1 treatment. The receptors derive from a human donor with melanoma.

The J gene is TRBJ1-3, the V gene TRBV4-1, with unresolved D. The CDR3 extends over 15 amino acids. Trimming took 1 base from V and 1 from J, leaving 8 bases between them. CDR1 and CDR2 from the germline V gene are MGHRA and YSYEKL. This CDR3 is CASSQAAESGNTIYF. The CDR3 DNA reads as TGCGCCAGCAGCCAAGCGGCAGAATCTGGAAACACCATATATTTT.

This clone was seen just once. This sequence joins TRBV6-1 and TRBJ1-4; D uncertain. Germline-derived CDR1 and CDR2 are MNHNS and SASEGT. The CDR3 spans 14 residues. With 3 bases removed from V and 8 bases from J, the gap between germline ends came to 13 bases. The CDR3 spells CASSDGSGGEKLFF. Here the CDR3 DNA reads TGTGCCAGCAGTGACGGGAGCGGTGGGGAAAAACTGTTTTTT.